The sequence of this TCR beta chain was determined in a study of identifying expanded T cells in peripheral blood. Study observations and caveats: Differentially abundant clones: roughly 1.2 between replicates, 15 to 17 at roughly 15 days, more than 18 at four.

The CDR3 totals 15 residues. Trimming took 0 bases from V and 6 from J; bases not matched to a gene: 4. Per the germline V gene, CDR1 is SGDLS and CDR2 is YYNGEE. TCRdb's copy holds only in-frame clones and misses some; the assay was immunoSEQ multiplex PCR. The profile shows approximately 57,000 clones, roughly 89% of them singletons. As regards this clone: Its antigen is not identified.

Sequencing was done on a sample of blood. The TCR was taken from a person aged 18 to 75 in good health. This sequence joins TRBV9 and TRBJ1-4; 8 positions agree with TRBD1. The DNA for the CDR3 is TGTGCCAGCAGCGTAGATGACAGGGGAGATGAAAAACTGTTTTTT. Protein sequence: CASSVDDRGDEKLFF.